The T cell receptor (beta chain) described here comes from a study of blood T cells in healthy people across ages. Caucasian individuals from Russia who were healthy and aged 6 to 90 acted as donors. The use of a sample-barcoded 5' primer and a J-beta primer mix characterized a second PCR of 7 to 11 cycles. TCRdb re-called the 5' RACE reads with MiXCR, one entry per CDR3 protein. The sample includes 1.5 million to 2 million distinct CDR3 sequences, under 30% of them seen just once. V shed 3 bases and J shed 5 bases, with 9 bases lying between them. Germline values: CDR1 SGHRS, CDR2 YFSETQ. The CDR3 spans 12 residues. Study-level results: For the donors, CMV status was unknown and possibly confounded expanded clonotype changes. The study found more naive CD4+ cells and higher diversity in long-lived than aged donors.

At least ten counts were recorded for this clonotype. What it binds is unknown. The sequencing sample was made of blood. The receptor was isolated from a woman in her twenties or thirties in good health. The rearrangement joins TRBV5-1 to TRBJ2-7; no firm D call. CDR3: CASSSPSDEQYF. The CDR3, as DNA: TGCGCCAGCAGCTCCCCCAGCGACGAGCAGTACTTC.